The 12 T cell receptor beta chains reported below all come from one sample, sequenced in a study of siplizumab effects on memory and regulatory T cells. TCRdb's copy holds only in-frame clones and misses some; the assay was immunoSEQ multiplex PCR. Of 60,000 to 80,000 clones listed, roughly 85% are singletons. Specimen: memory CD4+ T cells sorted from blood. These receptors were collected from a human donor in good health.

The chain links TRBV25-1 to TRBJ2-3; D is possibly TRBD2 (5 bases). This CDR3 is built from 16 residues. Per germline, CDR1 MGHDK and CDR2 SYGVNS. The V gene lost 1 base and the J gene lost 3 bases, with 14 bases spanning the gap. The CDR3 reads CASSESEARGTDTQYF. CDR3 coding DNA: TGTGCCAGCAGTGAATCAGAGGCCCGAGGGACAGATACGCAGTATTTT.

The sample holds one count of this clone. This rearrangement joins TRBV5-1 to TRBJ2-7; D may be TRBD1 or TRBD2 (5 bases each). Trimming pared 4 bases from V and 0 bases from J, leaving 11 bases between. The CDR3 loop spans 14 amino acids. Germline lookup yields CDR1 SGHRS and CDR2 YFSETQ. CDR3 protein: CASSRDRSSYEQYF. DNA for the CDR3: TGCGCCAGCAGCAGGGACCGCAGCTCCTACGAGCAGTACTTC.

V usage is TRBV5-8 and J usage is TRBJ2-5, with a tentative D call TRBD1 (5 bases). V dropped 0 bases and J dropped 7 bases, with 16 bases sitting between them. CDR1 SGHTS and CDR2 YDEGEE come from the germline V gene. This CDR3 comprises 15 residues. For the CDR3, the DNA is TGTGCCAGCAGCTTGGAGGGGCAGGGAAAGGGGACCCAGTACTTC. Translated: CASSLEGQGKGTQYF.

DNA for the CDR3: TGTGCCAGCAGCCGTCAGACAGGGAGGAATTCACCCCTCCACTTT. Its protein product is CASSRQTGRNSPLHF. The chain links TRBV7-9 to TRBJ1-6; 7 bases are shared with TRBD1. Unmatched junction bases numbered 8, after V lost 5 bases and J lost 7 bases. CDR1 is SEHNR and CDR2 is FQNEAQ in the germline V gene (reference sequence). The length of the CDR3 is 15 residues.

CDR3 sequence: CASSPLQAEQYF. The CDR3 DNA follows: TGTGCCAGCAGCCCCCTGCAAGCCGAGCAGTACTTC. The rearrangement uses TRBV7-9 and TRBJ2-7; D unresolved. The CDR3 covers 12 residues. V lost 5 bases and J 6 bases, leaving 11 bases between the germline ends. Germline V gene lookup returns CDR1 SEHNR and CDR2 FQNEAQ (reference sequence).

The chain employs TRBV5-1 and TRBJ2-5, with TRBD1 matching over 8 bases. Per germline, CDR1 SGHRS and CDR2 YFSETQ. V dropped 4 bases and J dropped 4; count of bases not matched to a gene: 9. The CDR3 has 15 amino acids. CDR3 region: CASSPRPGGLETQYF. CDR3 bases: TGCGCCAGCAGCCCCCGCCCAGGGGGCTTAGAGACCCAGTACTTC.

The chain combines TRBV5-1 with TRBJ1-4; D ambiguous. CDR3 length equals 15 residues. Germline lookup yields CDR1 SGHRS and CDR2 YFSETQ. The V and J ends lost 3 bases and 3 bases respectively, with 12 bases between them. CDR3 coding DNA: TGCGCCAGCAGCTCTACCGCTGAGGCTAATGAAAAACTGTTTTTT. It specifies CASSSTAEANEKLFF.

The chain couples TRBV4-2 to TRBJ1-4; 7 nucleotides agree with TRBD1. The CDR3 is made up of 14 amino acids. Germline lookup yields CDR1 LGHNA and CDR2 YNFKEQ. Trimming removed 1 base from V and 7 bases from J; junction bases left unmatched: 3. The CDR3 region has the DNA TGTGCCAGCAGCCAAGGACAGGGAAGTGAAAAACTGTTTTTT. Protein: CASSQGQGSEKLFF.

This sequence joins TRBV9 and TRBJ2-2; D call uncertain. Trimming left V 4 bases short and J 0 bases short, with 13 bases between. From germline, CDR1 is SGDLS and CDR2 YYNGEE. The CDR3 sequence is 16 residues long. The CDR3 nucleotides read TGTGCCAGCAGCCCTCGTGGGGATACGAACACCGGGGAGCTGTTTTTT. It yields the protein CASSPRGDTNTGELFF.

This clone was seen only a few times. The CDR3 reads CAISPTDSYEQYF. DNA of the CDR3: TGTGCCATCAGTCCGACAGATTCCTACGAGCAGTACTTC. The chain carries TRBV10-3 and TRBJ2-7; D possibly corresponds to TRBD1 (5 bases). This CDR3 is 13 amino acids long. Germline-derived CDR1 and CDR2 are ENHRY and SYGVKD. V was clipped by 5 bases and J by 1 base, with 9 bases between them.

This clone was seen more than once but under ten times. The chain is built from TRBV7-6 and TRBJ2-2, with D unclear. The CDR3 is 14 residues long. The V and J ends lost 0 bases and 4 bases respectively, with 6 bases between them. Germline values: CDR1 SGHVS, CDR2 FNYEAQ. The CDR3 protein is CASSLAVSTGELFF. For the CDR3, the DNA is TGTGCCAGCAGCTTAGCGGTCAGCACCGGGGAGCTGTTTTTT.

This chain uses TRBV18 with TRBJ1-6; the D gene is possibly TRBD1 (5 bases). The length of the CDR3 is 15 residues. Trimming shortened V by 1 base and J by 7 bases, and 11 bases separated the two germline ends. Per the germline V gene, CDR1 is KGHSH and CDR2 is LQKENI. CDR3 amino acids: CASSPQAGRNSPLHF. The DNA for the CDR3 is TGTGCCAGCTCACCACAGGCGGGACGGAATTCACCCCTCCACTTT.